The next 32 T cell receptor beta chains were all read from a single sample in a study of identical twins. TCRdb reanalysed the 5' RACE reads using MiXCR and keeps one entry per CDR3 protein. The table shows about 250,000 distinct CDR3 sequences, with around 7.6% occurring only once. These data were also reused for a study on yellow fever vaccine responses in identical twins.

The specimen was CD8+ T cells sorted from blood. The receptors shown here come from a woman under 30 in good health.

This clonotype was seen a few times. The DNA of the CDR3 is TGTGCCAGCAGGGCGGGAGGAAATACGCAGTATTTT. Translation: CASRAGGNTQYF. The J gene is TRBJ2-3, the V gene TRBV27; TRBD2 matches 8 bases. Germline CDR1 is MNHEY and CDR2 is SMNVEV (reference sequence). The J segment lost 7 bases and the V segment lost 6 bases, leaving 3 bases of the junction unmatched. The CDR3 runs to 12 residues.

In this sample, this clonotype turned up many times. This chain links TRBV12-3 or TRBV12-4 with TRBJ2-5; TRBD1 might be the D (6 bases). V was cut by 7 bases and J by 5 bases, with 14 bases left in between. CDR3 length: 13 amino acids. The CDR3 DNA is TGTGCCAGCAAAAGGGACACTTGGGAGACCCAGTACTTC. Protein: CASKRDTWETQYF.

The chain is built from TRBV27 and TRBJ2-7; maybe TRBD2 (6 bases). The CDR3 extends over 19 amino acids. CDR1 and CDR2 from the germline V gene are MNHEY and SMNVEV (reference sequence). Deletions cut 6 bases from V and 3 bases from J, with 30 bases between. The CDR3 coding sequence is TGTGCCAGCAGCTCCCGATCCCCCGTTGGTAGCGGAAGTATCTACGAGCAGTACTTC. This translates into CASSSRSPVGSGSIYEQYF.

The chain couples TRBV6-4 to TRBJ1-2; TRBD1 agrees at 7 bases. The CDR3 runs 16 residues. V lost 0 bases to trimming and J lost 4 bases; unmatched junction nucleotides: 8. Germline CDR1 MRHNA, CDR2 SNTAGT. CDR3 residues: CASSDSPDRSPYGYTF. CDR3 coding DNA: TGTGCCAGCAGTGACTCCCCGGACAGGTCCCCCTATGGCTACACCTTC.

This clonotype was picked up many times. The CDR3 DNA sequence: TGTGCCAGCAGTGAAGGACAGGGTGGGACCGGGGAGCTGTTTTTT. The encoded protein is CASSEGQGGTGELFF. The chain joins TRBV25-1 to TRBJ2-2, with TRBD1 identical over 8 bases. CDR1 MGHDK and CDR2 SYGVNS come from the germline V gene. V lost 2 bases and J lost 5; bases outside the gene matches: 4. CDR3 length equals 15 residues.

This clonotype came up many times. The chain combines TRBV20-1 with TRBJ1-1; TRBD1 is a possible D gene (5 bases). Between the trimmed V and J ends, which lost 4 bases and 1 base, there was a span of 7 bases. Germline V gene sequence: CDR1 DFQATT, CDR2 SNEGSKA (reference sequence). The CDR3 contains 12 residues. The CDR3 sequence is CSANQGNTEAFF. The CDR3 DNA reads TGCAGTGCTAATCAGGGGAACACTGAAGCTTTCTTT.

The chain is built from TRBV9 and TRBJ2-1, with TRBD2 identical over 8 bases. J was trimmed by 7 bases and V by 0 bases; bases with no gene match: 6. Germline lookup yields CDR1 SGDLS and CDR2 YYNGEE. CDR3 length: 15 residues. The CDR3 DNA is TGTGCCAGCAGCGTAGGAGCGGGAGTTGATAATGAGCAGTTCTTC. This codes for CASSVGAGVDNEQFF.

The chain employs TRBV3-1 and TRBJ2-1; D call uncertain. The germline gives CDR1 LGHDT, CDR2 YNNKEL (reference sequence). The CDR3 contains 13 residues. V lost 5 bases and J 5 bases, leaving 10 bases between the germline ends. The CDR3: CASSSRLHNEQFF. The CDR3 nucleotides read TGTGCCAGCAGCTCTCGCCTCCACAATGAGCAGTTCTTC.

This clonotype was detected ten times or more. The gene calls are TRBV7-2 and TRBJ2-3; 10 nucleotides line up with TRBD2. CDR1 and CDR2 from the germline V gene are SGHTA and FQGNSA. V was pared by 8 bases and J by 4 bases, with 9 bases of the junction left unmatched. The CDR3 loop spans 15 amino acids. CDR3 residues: CASGRTSGIADTQYF. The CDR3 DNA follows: TGTGCCAGCGGAAGAACTAGCGGGATTGCAGATACGCAGTATTTT.

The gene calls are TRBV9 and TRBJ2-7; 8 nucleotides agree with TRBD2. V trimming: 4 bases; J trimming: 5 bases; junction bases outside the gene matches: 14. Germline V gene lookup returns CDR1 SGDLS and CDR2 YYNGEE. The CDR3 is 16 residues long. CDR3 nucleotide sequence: TGTGCCAGCAGCCCATGGACTAGCCCGGGTGCCGACGAGCAGTACTTC. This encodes CASSPWTSPGADEQYF.

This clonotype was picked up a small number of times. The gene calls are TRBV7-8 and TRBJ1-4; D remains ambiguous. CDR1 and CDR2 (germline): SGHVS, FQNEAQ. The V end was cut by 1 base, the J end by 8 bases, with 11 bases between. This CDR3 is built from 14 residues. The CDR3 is CASSLDGGGEKLFF. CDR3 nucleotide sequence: TGTGCCAGCAGCTTAGACGGCGGAGGGGAAAAACTGTTTTTT.

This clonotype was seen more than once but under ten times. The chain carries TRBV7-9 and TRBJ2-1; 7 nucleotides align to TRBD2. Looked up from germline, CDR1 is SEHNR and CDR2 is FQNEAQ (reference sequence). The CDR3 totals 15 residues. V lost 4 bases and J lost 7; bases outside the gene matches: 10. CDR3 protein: CASSSGTIPLNEQFF. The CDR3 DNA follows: TGTGCCAGCAGCTCCGGGACTATCCCTTTGAATGAGCAGTTCTTC.

The CDR3 nucleotides read TGCAGTGTTACCTATGGCTACACCTTC. Translation: CSVTYGYTF. This rearrangement joins TRBV20-1 to TRBJ1-2; D not resolved. V shed 7 bases and J shed 4 bases, with 4 bases lying between them. The germline V gene encodes CDR1 DFQATT and CDR2 SNEGSKA (reference sequence). The CDR3 extends over 9 amino acids.

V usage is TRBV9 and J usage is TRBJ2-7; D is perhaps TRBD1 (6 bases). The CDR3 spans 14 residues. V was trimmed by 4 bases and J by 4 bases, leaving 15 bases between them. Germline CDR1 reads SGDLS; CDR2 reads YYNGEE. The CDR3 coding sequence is TGTGCCAGCAGCCCCCGGACAGAACTTTACGAGCAGTACTTC. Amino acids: CASSPRTELYEQYF.

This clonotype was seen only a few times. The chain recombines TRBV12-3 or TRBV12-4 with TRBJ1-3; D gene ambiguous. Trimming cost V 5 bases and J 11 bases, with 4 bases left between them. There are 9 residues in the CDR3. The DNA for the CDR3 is TGTGCCAGCAGTCCCCCCATATATTTT. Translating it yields CASSPPIYF.

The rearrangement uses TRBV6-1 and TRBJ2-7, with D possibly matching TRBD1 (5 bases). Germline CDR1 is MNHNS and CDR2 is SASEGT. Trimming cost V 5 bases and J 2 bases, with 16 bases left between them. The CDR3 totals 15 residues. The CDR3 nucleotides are TGTGCCAGCAGTAAATCTCTGGACAAAACCTACGAGCAGTACGTC. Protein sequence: CASSKSLDKTYEQYV.

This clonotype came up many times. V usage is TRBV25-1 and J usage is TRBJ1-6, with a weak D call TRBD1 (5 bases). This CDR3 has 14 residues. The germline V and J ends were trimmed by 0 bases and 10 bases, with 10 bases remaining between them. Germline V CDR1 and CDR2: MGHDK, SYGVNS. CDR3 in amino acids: CASSEYSGGSPLHF. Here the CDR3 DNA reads TGTGCCAGCAGTGAATATTCGGGGGGATCACCCCTCCACTTT. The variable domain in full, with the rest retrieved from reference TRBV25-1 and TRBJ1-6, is EADIYQTPRYLVIGTGKKITLECSQTMGHDKMYWYQQDPGMELHLIHYSYGVNSTEKGDLSSESTVSRIRTEHFPLTLESARPSHTSQYLCASSEYSGGSPLHFGNGTRLTVT.

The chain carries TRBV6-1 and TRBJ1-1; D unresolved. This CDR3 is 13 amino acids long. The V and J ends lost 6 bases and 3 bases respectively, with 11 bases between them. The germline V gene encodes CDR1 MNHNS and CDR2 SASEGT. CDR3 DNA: TGTGCCAGCAGGCCGGGAGGGTACACTGAAGCTTTCTTT. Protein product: CASRPGGYTEAFF.

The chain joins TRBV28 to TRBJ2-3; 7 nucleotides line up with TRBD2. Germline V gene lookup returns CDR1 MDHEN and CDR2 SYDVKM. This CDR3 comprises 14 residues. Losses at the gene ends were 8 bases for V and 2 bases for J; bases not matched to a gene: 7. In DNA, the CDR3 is TGTGCCAGCGGCCGGGGGGAGATCACAGATACGCAGTATTTT. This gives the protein CASGRGEITDTQYF.

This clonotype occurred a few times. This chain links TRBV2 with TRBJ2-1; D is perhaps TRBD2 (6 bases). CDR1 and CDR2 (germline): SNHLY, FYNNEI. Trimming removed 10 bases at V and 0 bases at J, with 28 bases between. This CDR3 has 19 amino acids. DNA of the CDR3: TGTGCCATCCAAGAAGAGTTCACTAGCCCTCCAAGCTCCTACAATGAGCAGTTCTTC. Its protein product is CAIQEEFTSPPSSYNEQFF.

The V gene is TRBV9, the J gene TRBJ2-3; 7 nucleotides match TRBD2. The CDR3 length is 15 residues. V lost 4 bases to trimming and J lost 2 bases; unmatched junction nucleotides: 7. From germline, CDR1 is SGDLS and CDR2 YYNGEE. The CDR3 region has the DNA TGTGCCAGCAGCATACGCGGGAGTCCCACAGATACGCAGTATTTT. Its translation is CASSIRGSPTDTQYF.

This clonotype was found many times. CDR3 loop: CSASFSGSWYEQYF. The CDR3 DNA follows: TGCAGTGCTAGTTTTAGCGGGAGTTGGTACGAGCAGTACTTC. The chain couples TRBV20-1 to TRBJ2-7, with 9 bases lining up with TRBD2. V shed 3 bases and J 4 bases; nucleotides not matched to a gene: 7. Per germline, CDR1 DFQATT and CDR2 SNEGSKA (reference sequence). CDR3 length: 14 amino acids.

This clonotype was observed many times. As DNA, the CDR3 is TGTGCCAGCAGCGACAGAACCACAGATACGCAGTATTTT. Translating it yields CASSDRTTDTQYF. J is TRBJ2-3 and V is TRBV12-3 or TRBV12-4; D is perhaps TRBD1 (5 bases). V was pared by 6 bases and J by 2 bases, with 9 bases between. The CDR3 extends over 13 amino acids.

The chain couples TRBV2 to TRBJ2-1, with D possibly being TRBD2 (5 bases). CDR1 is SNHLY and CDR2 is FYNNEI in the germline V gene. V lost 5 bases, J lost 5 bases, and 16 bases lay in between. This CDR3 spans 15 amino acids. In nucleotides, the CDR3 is TGTGCCAGCAGTTTATTACTAGTTCGAGACAATGAGCAGTTCTTC. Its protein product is CASSLLLVRDNEQFF. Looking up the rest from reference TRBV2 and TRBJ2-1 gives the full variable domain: EPEVTQTPSHQVTQMGQEVILRCVPISNHLYFYWYRQILGQKVEFLVSFYNNEISEKSEIFDDQFSVERPDGSNFTLKIRSTKLEDSAMYFCASSLLLVRDNEQFFGPGTRLTVL.

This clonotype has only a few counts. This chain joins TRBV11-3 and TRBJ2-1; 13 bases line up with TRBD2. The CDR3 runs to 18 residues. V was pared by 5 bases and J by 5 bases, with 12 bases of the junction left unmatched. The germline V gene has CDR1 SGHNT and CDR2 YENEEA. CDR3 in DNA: TGTGCCAGCAGCCCGCGACTAGCGGGAGGTCGGAGGCACAATGAGCAGTTCTTC. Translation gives CASSPRLAGGRRHNEQFF.

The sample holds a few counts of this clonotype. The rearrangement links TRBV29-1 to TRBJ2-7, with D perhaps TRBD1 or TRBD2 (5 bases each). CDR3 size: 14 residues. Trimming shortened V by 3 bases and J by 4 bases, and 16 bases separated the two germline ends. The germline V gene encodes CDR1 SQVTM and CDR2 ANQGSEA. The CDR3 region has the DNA TGCAGCGTTGACGAGGGGCAGGGTACGTACGAGCAGTACTTC. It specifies CSVDEGQGTYEQYF.

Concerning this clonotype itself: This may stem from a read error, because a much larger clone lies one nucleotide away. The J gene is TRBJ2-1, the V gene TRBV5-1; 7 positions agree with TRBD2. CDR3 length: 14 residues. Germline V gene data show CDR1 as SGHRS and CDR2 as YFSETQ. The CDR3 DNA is TGCGCCAGCGGCTTGGCGGGGACTAATAATGAGCAGTTCTTC. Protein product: CASGLAGTNNEQFF.

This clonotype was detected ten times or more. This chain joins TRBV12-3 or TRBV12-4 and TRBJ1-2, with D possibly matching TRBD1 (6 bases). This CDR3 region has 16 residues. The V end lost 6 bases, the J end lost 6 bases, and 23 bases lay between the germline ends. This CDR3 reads CASSDVVGTPLNGYTF. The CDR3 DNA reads TGTGCCAGCAGCGATGTCGTAGGGACACCGCTTAATGGCTACACCTTC.

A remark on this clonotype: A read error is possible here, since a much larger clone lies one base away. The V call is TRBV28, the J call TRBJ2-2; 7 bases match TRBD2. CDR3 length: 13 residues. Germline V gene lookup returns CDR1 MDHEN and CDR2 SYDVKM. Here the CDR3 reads CASSYSGGGELVF. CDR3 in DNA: TGTGCCAGCAGTTACTCGGGAGGCGGGGAGCTGGTTTTT.

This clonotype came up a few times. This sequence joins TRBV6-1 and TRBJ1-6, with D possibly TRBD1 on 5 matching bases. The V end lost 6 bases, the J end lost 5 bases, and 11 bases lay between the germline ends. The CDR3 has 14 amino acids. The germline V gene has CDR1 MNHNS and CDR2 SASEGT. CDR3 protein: CASSRGENNSPLHF. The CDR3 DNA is TGTGCCAGCAGCCGGGGCGAGAATAATTCACCCCTCCACTTT.

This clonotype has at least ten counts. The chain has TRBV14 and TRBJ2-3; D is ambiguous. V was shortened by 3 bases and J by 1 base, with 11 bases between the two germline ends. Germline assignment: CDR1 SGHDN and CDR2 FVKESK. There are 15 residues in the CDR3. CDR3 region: CASSHLAGGTDTQYF. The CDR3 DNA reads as TGTGCCAGCAGCCACTTAGCAGGTGGCACAGATACGCAGTATTTT.

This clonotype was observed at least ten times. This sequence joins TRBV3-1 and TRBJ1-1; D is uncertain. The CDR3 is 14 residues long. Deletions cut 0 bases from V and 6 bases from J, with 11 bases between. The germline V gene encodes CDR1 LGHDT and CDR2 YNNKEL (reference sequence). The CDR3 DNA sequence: TGTGCCAGCAGCCAAGATCTTGGCGACTCTGAAGCTTTCTTT. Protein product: CASSQDLGDSEAFF. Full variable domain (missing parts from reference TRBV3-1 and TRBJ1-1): DTAVSQTPKYLVTQMGNDKSIKCEQNLGHDTMYWYKQDSKKFLKIMFSYNNKELIINETVPNRFSPKSPDKAHLNLHINSLELGDSAVYFCASSQDLGDSEAFFGQGTRLTVV.